This T cell receptor beta chain was retrieved from a study of T cells in Graves' hyperthyroidism and ophthalmopathy. TCR beta CDR3 region amplification was performed from RNA transcripts. The TCR CDR3 was amplified in a first-round RT-PCR using the HTBI primer set. TCRdb independently ran MiXCR on the multiplex PCR reads; one entry per CDR3 protein. The data show under 350,000 distinct CDR3 sequences, approximately 15% seen once. Diagnoses rested on clinical symptoms, serum thyroxine and TRAb, thyroid ultrasound and orbital computed tomography. With regard to this clonotype: What it recognizes is unknown.

Whole-study results and caveats: Using 13 V-J features, a model discriminated ophthalmopathy from stable hyperthyroidism.

Material: blood. The receptor's source is a woman in her sixties with Graves' ophthalmopathy.

CDR3 coding DNA: TGTGCCAGCATTCAACCGGGACAGGTCCGTTCGGCGCAGTATTTT. This sequence encodes CASIQPGQVRSAQYF. The rearrangement links TRBV6-2 or TRBV6-3 to TRBJ2-3; 8 bases are shared with TRBD1. V trimming: 7 bases; J trimming: 10 bases; junction bases outside the gene matches: 16. This CDR3 spans 15 amino acids. Germline V gives CDR1 MNHEY, CDR2 SVGEGT.